This TCR beta chain was recovered during a study of cytomegalovirus exposure and HLA in healthy donors. Germline assignment: CDR1 SGHNT and CDR2 YYREEE (reference sequence). The CDR3 has 14 amino acids. Trimming took off 3 bases at V and 5 bases at J, with 14 bases between the two ends. The PCR ran on 60 Vbeta and 13 Jbeta primers. Sequencing used immunoSEQ multiplex PCR; TCRdb keeps in-frame clones, though not all of them. The data show 200,000 to 300,000 clones, around 81% seen once. Material for sequencing was PBMCs. The chain links TRBV5-4 to TRBJ1-1; no clear D gene. The origin of this receptor is a woman in her sixties or seventies in good health and CMV-seropositive. In DNA form, the CDR3 reads TGTGCCAGCAGCTGGAGGGAAGGAAGGACTGAAGCTTTCTTT. As protein: CASSWREGRTEAFF.